This T cell receptor (beta chain) was sequenced for a study of CD8 T cells in ankylosing spondylitis. Study-wide results and limits: Past research had described some motif variants in reactive arthritis synovial fluid and blood. In ankylosing spondylitis patients, matched synovial fluid reportedly showed significant enrichment of disease-linked clones. Peripheral blood samples showed relatively rare disease-linked clones, and these clones were CD8+.

Library preparation for TCR beta used quantitative 5'-RACE with molecular barcodes. TCRdb redid the calling of the 5' RACE reads with MiXCR, one entry per CDR3 protein. The sample holds roughly 130,000 distinct CDR3 sequences, roughly 15% seen once. The CDR3 has 13 residues. CDR1 GTSNPN and CDR2 SVGIG come from the germline V gene (reference sequence). Trimming removed 0 bases from V and 6 bases from J, with 9 bases in between. Details on this clonotype: The antigen is undetermined.

The specimen sequenced was blood, either unsorted or a sorted T cell fraction (not recorded which). The genes are TRBV30 and TRBJ2-1, with D uncertain. The clonotype originates from a female donor with ankylosing spondylitis or in good health (not recorded which). CDR3 DNA: TGTGCCTGGAGTGTAAACCTGGCCAATGAGCAGTTCTTC. Translating gives CAWSVNLANEQFF.